Presented here are 18 T cell receptor beta chains from one specimen sequenced in a study of cytomegalovirus exposure and HLA in healthy donors. PCR amplification relied on 60 Vbeta primers (plus 13 Jbeta primers). Profiling relied on immunoSEQ multiplex PCR, and the TCRdb table lists in-frame clones only, not all of them. The sample shows 150,000 to 200,000 clones, about 79% of them seen only once. Sequenced sample: PBMCs. The receptors originated from a woman in her fifties or sixties in good health and CMV-seropositive.

The chain recombines TRBV5-1 with TRBJ1-6; 10 positions match TRBD1. The J segment lost 8 bases and the V segment lost 5 bases, leaving 10 bases of the junction unmatched. Germline V gives CDR1 SGHRS, CDR2 YFSETQ. CDR3 length equals 16 residues. The CDR3 DNA is TGCGCCAGCAGTTACCTGGGACAGGGGTCAGATTCACCCCTCCACTTT. Translation gives CASSYLGQGSDSPLHF.

The chain is built from TRBV2 and TRBJ1-5; unclear D gene. Trimming shortened V by 8 bases and J by 7 bases, and 18 bases separated the two germline ends. This CDR3 spans 14 amino acids. Germline V gives CDR1 SNHLY, CDR2 FYNNEI. Here the CDR3 DNA reads TGTGCCAGCCAGAGCGACCAAAGAAACCAGCCCCAGCATTTT. It specifies CASQSDQRNQPQHF.

The chain is built from TRBV28 and TRBJ1-5; D gene ambiguous. The CDR3 totals 16 residues. V dropped 6 bases and J dropped 5 bases, with 20 bases sitting between them. Germline lookup yields CDR1 MDHEN and CDR2 SYDVKM. CDR3 DNA: TGTGCCAGCAGACTTCGCGGCGGGTTGCTGTATCAGCCCCAGCATTTT. It yields the protein CASRLRGGLLYQPQHF.

The gene calls are TRBV6-4 and TRBJ2-1; D gene unclear. The CDR3 is 13 residues long. Germline assignment: CDR1 MRHNA and CDR2 SNTAGT. The V and J ends lost 2 bases and 4 bases respectively, with 6 bases between them. CDR3 residues: CASSDGLYNEQFF. As DNA, the CDR3 is TGTGCCAGCAGTGACGGGCTTTACAATGAGCAGTTCTTC.

The chain carries TRBV7-8 and TRBJ2-1; 12 nucleotides align to TRBD2. CDR1 and CDR2 from the germline V gene are SGHVS and FQNEAQ. V trimming: 4 bases; J trimming: 12 bases; junction bases outside the gene matches: 7. The CDR3 contains 14 residues. CDR3 loop: CASSSGLAGQGQFF. CDR3 DNA sequence: TGTGCCAGCAGCTCCGGACTAGCGGGGCAAGGGCAGTTCTTC.

This rearrangement joins TRBV10-1 to TRBJ2-3; unclear D gene. The CDR3 is 14 residues long. CDR1 WNHNN and CDR2 SYGVQD come from the germline V gene (reference sequence). V gave up 3 bases and J gave up 2 bases, with 9 bases separating them. CDR3 sequence: CASSEHVLTDTQYF. CDR3 sequence (DNA): TGCGCCAGCAGTGAACATGTCCTCACAGATACGCAGTATTTT.

The rearrangement links TRBV29-1 to TRBJ1-2; D is ambiguous. CDR3 size: 12 residues. Germline V lookup: CDR1 SQVTM, CDR2 ANQGSEA. Trimming took off 4 bases at V and 2 bases at J, with 8 bases between the two ends. The CDR3 region is CSVGSENYGYTF. The CDR3 DNA follows: TGCAGCGTTGGGTCGGAGAACTATGGCTACACCTTC.

CDR3 in amino acids: CASSLTSGAGGETQYF. The CDR3 DNA sequence: TGTGCCAGCAGCTTAACGTCGGGGGCGGGGGGAGAGACCCAGTACTTC. The chain carries TRBV7-3 and TRBJ2-5; the match to TRBD2 covers 8 bases. J was trimmed by 4 bases and V by 0 bases; bases with no gene match: 7. Per germline, CDR1 SGHTA and CDR2 FQGTGA. This CDR3 comprises 16 residues.

The rearrangement links TRBV5-4 to TRBJ2-5, with 9 bases lining up with TRBD1. Germline CDR1 and CDR2: SGHNT and YYREEE (reference sequence). The CDR3 consists of 14 residues. The J segment lost 1 base and the V segment lost 3 bases, leaving 1 base of the junction unmatched. CDR3 sequence (DNA): TGTGCCAGCAGCTGGGGACAGGGCCAAGAGACCCAGTACTTC. Residues: CASSWGQGQETQYF.

CDR3 nucleotide sequence: TGTGCCAGCAGCGTAGGGGCTTCCCGTGGCCCTATGGGGCAGTTCTTC. Translation gives CASSVGASRGPMGQFF. The chain uses TRBV9 and TRBJ2-1, with D hard to call. The V gene's germline CDR1 is SGDLS and CDR2 YYNGEE. Between the trimmed V and J ends, which lost 0 bases and 12 bases, there was a span of 22 bases. The CDR3 runs to 16 residues.

This clone was counted once. The genes are TRBV7-9 and TRBJ1-4; 7 positions match TRBD1. The CDR3 is 13 residues long. Germline V lookup: CDR1 SEHNR, CDR2 FQNEAQ (reference sequence). Trimming took 7 bases from V and 4 from J; bases not matched to a gene: 3. CDR3 sequence (DNA): TGTGCCAGCAAAGACAGGGATAATGAAAAACTGTTTTTT. It yields the protein CASKDRDNEKLFF. The whole variable domain, remainder taken from reference TRBV7-9 and TRBJ1-4, is DTGVSQNPRHKITKRGQNVTFRCDPISEHNRLYWYRQTLGQGPEFLTYFQNEAQLEKSRLLSDRFSAERPKGSFSTLEIQRTEQGDSAMYLCASKDRDNEKLFFGSGTQLSVL.

This CDR3 is CASSPAAGGLDTQYF. The DNA for the CDR3 is TGTGCCAGCAGTCCTGCCGCGGGGGGTCTAGATACGCAGTATTTT. The V and J genes are TRBV2 and TRBJ2-3; TRBD2 agrees at 8 bases. V dropped 5 bases and J dropped 5; count of bases not matched to a gene: 9. CDR1 is SNHLY, CDR2 FYNNEI, per germline. CDR3 length equals 15 residues.

Written as DNA, the CDR3 is TGTGCCTGGAGTGTATCTGCAGGCCGGGGGAATACGCAGTATTTT. As protein: CAWSVSAGRGNTQYF. J is TRBJ2-3 and V is TRBV30; maybe TRBD2 (6 bases). V was trimmed by 0 bases and J by 7 bases, leaving 17 bases between them. In germline, CDR1 is GTSNPN, CDR2 SVGIG (reference sequence). The CDR3 runs 15 residues.

This chain joins TRBV28 and TRBJ2-5, with D perhaps TRBD2 (6 bases). Judging by the DNA end, TRBJ2-7 fits better; the J call may be wrong. Germline V gene sequence: CDR1 MDHEN, CDR2 SYDVKM. CDR3 size: 12 residues. CDR3 protein: CASQGLGYEQYF. DNA of the CDR3: TGTGCCAGCCAGGGACTTGGATACGAGCAGTACTTC.

As concerns this clone: A read error may produce the germline difference seen at one junction end. CDR3 DNA: TGTGCTAGCAGCATAGAAGGGGAACAGGGGGACACAGATACGCAGTATTTT. Its translation is CASSIEGEQGDTDTQYF. The chain uses TRBV7-7 and TRBJ2-3; 8 nucleotides align to TRBD1. Germline V gives CDR1 SSHAT, CDR2 FNYEAQ (reference sequence). The CDR3 sequence is 17 residues long. The whole variable domain, remainder taken from reference TRBV7-7 and TRBJ2-3, is GAGVSQSPRYKVTKRGQDVTLRCDPISSHATLYWYQQALGQGPEFLTYFNYEAQPDKSGLPSDRFSAERPEGSISTLTIQRTEQRDSAMYRCASSIEGEQGDTDTQYFGPGTRLTVL.

The table lists this clone with a few counts. The V call is TRBV4-1, the J call TRBJ1-4, with D hard to call. V dropped 1 base and J dropped 4 bases, with 10 bases sitting between them. The CDR3 sequence is 15 residues long. CDR1 is MGHRA, CDR2 YSYEKL, per germline. CDR3 in amino acids: CASSQVPGVNEKLFF. The CDR3 DNA reads TGCGCCAGCAGCCAAGTGCCAGGCGTTAATGAAAAACTGTTTTTT.

This sequence joins TRBV10-3 and TRBJ2-3, with 9 positions matching TRBD2. The V and J ends lost 5 bases and 2 bases, in that order; junction bases with no gene match: 5. This CDR3 comprises 15 residues. The germline gives CDR1 ENHRY, CDR2 SYGVKD. The DNA for the CDR3 is TGTGCCATCAGTAGGGGACTAGCTGTCACAGATACGCAGTATTTT. This encodes CAISRGLAVTDTQYF.

The CDR3 loop reads CASSTGLVNQYEQYF. CDR3 DNA sequence: TGTGCCAGCAGTACGGGACTGGTAAACCAGTACGAGCAGTACTTC. This chain uses TRBV2 with TRBJ2-7; D might be TRBD2 (6 bases). V dropped 5 bases and J dropped 4 bases, with 18 bases sitting between them. The CDR3 covers 15 residues. CDR1 and CDR2 from the germline V gene are SNHLY and FYNNEI.